This T cell receptor beta chain came from a study of T cells in Graves' hyperthyroidism and ophthalmopathy. Points from the study as a whole: Through a model of 13 V-J features, ophthalmopathy was separated from stable hyperthyroidism. In the blood, most expanded thyroid clonotypes above 0.001 appeared as well. The model predicted ophthalmopathy a median approximately 6.3 months before onset.

The V end lost 5 bases, the J end lost 4 bases, and 12 bases lay between the germline ends. Germline values: CDR1 DFQATT, CDR2 SNEGSKA (reference sequence). The CDR3 length is 13 residues. The authors deemed Graves' hyperthyroidism stable absent ophthalmopathy progression within 18 months. This clonotype turned up a few times. Its antigen is undetermined. RNA transcripts were the template for amplifying TCR beta CDR3 regions. The HTBI set primed first-round TCR CDR3 RT-PCR. From the multiplex PCR reads, TCRdb called clonotypes with MiXCR, one entry per CDR3 protein. The sample records hundreds of thousands of distinct CDR3 sequences, 38% being singletons.

V is TRBV20-1 and J is TRBJ1-5; a possible D gene is TRBD1 (5 bases). Sequencing was carried out using blood. This receptor was obtained from a man aged 18 to 30 with Graves' hyperthyroidism. This chain's CDR3 is CSAAGRGNQPQHF. Written as DNA, the CDR3 is TGCAGTGCTGCAGGGCGGGGGAATCAGCCCCAGCATTTT.